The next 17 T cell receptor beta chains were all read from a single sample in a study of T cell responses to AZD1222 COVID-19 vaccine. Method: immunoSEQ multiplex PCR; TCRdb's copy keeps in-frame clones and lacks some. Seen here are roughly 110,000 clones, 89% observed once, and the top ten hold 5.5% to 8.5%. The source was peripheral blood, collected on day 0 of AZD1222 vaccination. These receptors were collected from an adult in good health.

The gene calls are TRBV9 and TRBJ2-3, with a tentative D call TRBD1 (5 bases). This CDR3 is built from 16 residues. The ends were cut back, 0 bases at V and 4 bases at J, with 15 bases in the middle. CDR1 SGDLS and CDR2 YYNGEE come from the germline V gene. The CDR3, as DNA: TGTGCCAGCAGCGTAGATTCCCGACAGAGCTCAGATACGCAGTATTTT. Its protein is CASSVDSRQSSDTQYF.

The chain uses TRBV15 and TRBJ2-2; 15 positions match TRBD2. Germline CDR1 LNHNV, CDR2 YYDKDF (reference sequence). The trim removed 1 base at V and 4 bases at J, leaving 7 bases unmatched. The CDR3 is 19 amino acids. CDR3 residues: CATSRGAGTSGRPTGELFF. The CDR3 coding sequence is TGTGCCACCAGCAGAGGCGCCGGGACTAGCGGGAGGCCCACCGGGGAGCTGTTTTTT. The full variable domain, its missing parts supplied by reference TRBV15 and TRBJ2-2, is DAMVIQNPRYQVTQFGKPVTLSCSQTLNHNVMYWYQQKSSQAPKLLFHYYDKDFNNEADTPDNFQSRRPNTSFCFLDIRSPGLGDTAMYLCATSRGAGTSGRPTGELFFGEGSRLTVL.

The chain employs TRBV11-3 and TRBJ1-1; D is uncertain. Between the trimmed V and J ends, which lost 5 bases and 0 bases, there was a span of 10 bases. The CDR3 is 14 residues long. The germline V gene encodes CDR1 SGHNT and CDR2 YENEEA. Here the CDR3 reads CASSPLLVNTEAFF. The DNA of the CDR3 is TGTGCCAGCAGCCCCTTACTCGTGAACACTGAAGCTTTCTTT.

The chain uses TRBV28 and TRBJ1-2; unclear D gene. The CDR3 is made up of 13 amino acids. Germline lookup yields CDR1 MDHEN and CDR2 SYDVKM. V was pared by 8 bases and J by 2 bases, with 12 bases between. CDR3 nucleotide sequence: TGTGCCAGCTTGGCGGAGGGAAACTATGGCTACACCTTC. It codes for CASLAEGNYGYTF.

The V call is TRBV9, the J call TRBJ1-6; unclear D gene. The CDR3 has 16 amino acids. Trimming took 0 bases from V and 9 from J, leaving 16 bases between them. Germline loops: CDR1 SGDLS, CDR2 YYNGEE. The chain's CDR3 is CASSVGEATVGSPLHF. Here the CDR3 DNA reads TGTGCCAGCAGCGTAGGGGAAGCTACGGTGGGTTCACCCCTCCACTTT. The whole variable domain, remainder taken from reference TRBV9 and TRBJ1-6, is DSGVTQTPKHLITATGQRVTLRCSPRSGDLSVYWYQQSLDQGLQFLIQYYNGEERAKGNILERFSAQQFPDLHSELNLSSLELGDSALYFCASSVGEATVGSPLHFGNGTRLTVT.

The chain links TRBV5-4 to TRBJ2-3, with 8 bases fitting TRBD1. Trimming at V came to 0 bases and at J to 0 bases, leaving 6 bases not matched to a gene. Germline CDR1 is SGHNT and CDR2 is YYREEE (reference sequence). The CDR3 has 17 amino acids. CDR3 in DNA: TGTGCCAGCAGCTTGGGTGCCACAGGGGGTAGCACAGATACGCAGTATTTT. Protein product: CASSLGATGGSTDTQYF.

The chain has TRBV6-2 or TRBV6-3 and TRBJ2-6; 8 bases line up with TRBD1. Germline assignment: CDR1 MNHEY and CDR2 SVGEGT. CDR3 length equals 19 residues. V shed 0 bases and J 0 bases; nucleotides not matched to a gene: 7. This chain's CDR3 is CASSYSGQGASSGANVLTF. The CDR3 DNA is TGTGCCAGCAGTTACTCGGGGCAGGGGGCGAGCTCTGGGGCCAACGTCCTGACTTTC.

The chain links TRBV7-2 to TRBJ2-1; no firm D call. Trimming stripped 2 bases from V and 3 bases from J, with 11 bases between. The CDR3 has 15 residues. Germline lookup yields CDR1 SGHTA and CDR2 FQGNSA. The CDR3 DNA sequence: TGTGCCAGCAGCTTAAGCCAGGCCTTCTACAATGAGCAGTTCTTC. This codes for CASSLSQAFYNEQFF.

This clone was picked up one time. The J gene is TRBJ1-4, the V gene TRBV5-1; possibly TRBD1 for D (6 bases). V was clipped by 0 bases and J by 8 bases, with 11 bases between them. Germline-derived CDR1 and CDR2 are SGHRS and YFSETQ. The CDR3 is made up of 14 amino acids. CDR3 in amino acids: CASSLGQEFEKLFF. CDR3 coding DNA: TGCGCCAGCAGCTTGGGACAGGAATTCGAAAAACTGTTTTTT.

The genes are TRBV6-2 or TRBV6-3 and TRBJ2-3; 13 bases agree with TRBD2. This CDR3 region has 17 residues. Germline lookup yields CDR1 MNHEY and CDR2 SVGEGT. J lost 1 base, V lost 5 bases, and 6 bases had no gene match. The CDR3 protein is CASSHRLAGGRTDTQYF. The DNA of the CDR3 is TGTGCCAGCAGTCACAGACTAGCGGGAGGACGCACAGATACGCAGTATTTT.

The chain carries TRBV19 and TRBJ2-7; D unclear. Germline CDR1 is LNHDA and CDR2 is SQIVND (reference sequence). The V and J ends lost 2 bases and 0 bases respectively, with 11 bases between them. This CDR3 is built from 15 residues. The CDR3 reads CASSIRSSSSYEQYF. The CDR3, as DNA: TGTGCCAGTAGTATAAGGTCGTCATCCTCCTACGAGCAGTACTTC.

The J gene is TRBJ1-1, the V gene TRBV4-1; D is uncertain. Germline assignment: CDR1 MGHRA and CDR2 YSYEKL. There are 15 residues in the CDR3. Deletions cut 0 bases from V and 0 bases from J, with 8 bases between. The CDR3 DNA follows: TGCGCCAGCAGCCAAGATGTGGCAATGAACACTGAAGCTTTCTTT. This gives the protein CASSQDVAMNTEAFF.

This CDR3 is CASSLGTESNEQFF. The CDR3 nucleotides are TGTGCCAGCAGCTTAGGGACAGAAAGCAATGAGCAGTTCTTC. V is TRBV7-2 and J is TRBJ2-1; D possibly corresponds to TRBD1 (6 bases). Germline lookup yields CDR1 SGHTA and CDR2 FQGNSA. The CDR3 loop spans 14 amino acids. The germline V and J ends were trimmed by 1 base and 6 bases, with 10 bases remaining between them.

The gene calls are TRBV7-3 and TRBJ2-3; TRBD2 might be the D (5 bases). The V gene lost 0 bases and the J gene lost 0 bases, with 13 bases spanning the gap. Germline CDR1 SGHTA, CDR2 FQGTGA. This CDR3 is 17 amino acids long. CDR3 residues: CASSLTQRSLSTDTQYF. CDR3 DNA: TGTGCCAGCAGCTTAACGCAGCGGTCCCTTAGCACAGATACGCAGTATTTT.

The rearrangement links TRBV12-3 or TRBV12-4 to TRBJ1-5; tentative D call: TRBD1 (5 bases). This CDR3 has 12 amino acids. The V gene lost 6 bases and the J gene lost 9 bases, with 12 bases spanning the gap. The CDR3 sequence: CASRGVAGPQHF. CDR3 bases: TGTGCCAGCAGAGGGGTGGCCGGGCCCCAGCATTTT.

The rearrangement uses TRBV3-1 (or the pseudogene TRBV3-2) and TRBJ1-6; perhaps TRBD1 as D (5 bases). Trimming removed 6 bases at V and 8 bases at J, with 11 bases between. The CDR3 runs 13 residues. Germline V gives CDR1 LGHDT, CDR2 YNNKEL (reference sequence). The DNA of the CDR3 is TGTGCCAGCAGTTCTGGGGGGGATTCACCCCTCCACTTT. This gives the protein CASSSGGDSPLHF.

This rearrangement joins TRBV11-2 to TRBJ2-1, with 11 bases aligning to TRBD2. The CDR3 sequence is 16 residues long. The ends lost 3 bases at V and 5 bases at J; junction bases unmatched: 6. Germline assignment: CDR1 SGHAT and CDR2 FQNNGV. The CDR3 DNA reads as TGTGCCAGCAGCTTTACTTTAGCGGGAGGGAACAATGAGCAGTTCTTC. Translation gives CASSFTLAGGNNEQFF. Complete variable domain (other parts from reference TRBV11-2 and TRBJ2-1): EAGVAQSPRYKIIEKRQSVAFWCNPISGHATLYWYQQILGQGPKLLIQFQNNGVVDDSQLPKDRFSAERLKGVDSTLKIQPAKLEDSAVYLCASSFTLAGGNNEQFFGPGTRLTVL.